This T cell receptor beta chain was sequenced in a study of blood T cells in healthy people across ages. Overall study findings and caveats: Whereas aged donors had fewer naive CD4+ cells, long-lived donors had more of them and higher diversity. PBMC samples, being unsorted, prevented any conclusive comparison of naive and antigen-experienced cells.

On this clonotype itself: The antigen remains undetermined.

Primers used in a second PCR of roughly 6 to 11 cycles were a sample-barcoded 5' primer and a J-beta primer mix. A template-switch adaptor containing 12 random nucleotides labeled each cDNA molecule. From the 5' RACE reads, TCRdb called clonotypes with MiXCR, one entry per CDR3 protein. The sample carries about 1.8 million distinct CDR3 sequences, roughly 49% recorded once. The CDR3 length is 12 residues. V was pared by 4 bases and J by 7 bases, with 13 bases between. CDR1 is SQVTM and CDR2 is ANQGSEA in the germline V gene. This receptor was obtained from a woman in her thirties or forties in good health. V is TRBV29-1 and J is TRBJ1-2; D is ambiguous. Sample: blood. CDR3 nucleotide sequence: TGCAGCGTTGTGGCAGGTTTAAGTGGCTACACCTTC. Amino acid sequence: CSVVAGLSGYTF. The full variable domain, its missing parts supplied by reference TRBV29-1 and TRBJ1-2, is SAVISQKPSRDICQRGTSLTIQCQVDSQVTMMFWYRQQPGQSLTLIATANQGSEATYESGFVIDKFPISRPNLTFSTLTVSNMSPEDSSIYLCSVVAGLSGYTFGSGTRLTVV.